These T cell receptor beta chains were read from a single sample in a study of cytomegalovirus exposure and HLA in healthy donors. TCRdb's copy holds only in-frame clones and misses some; the assay was immunoSEQ multiplex PCR. This sample has over 120,000 clones; roughly nine tenths occur once, and the top ten carry 9%. Sequencing used PBMCs. The receptors were gathered from a woman under 30 in good health and CMV-seropositive. The CDR3 runs from the conserved cysteine through the conserved F or W. The order of the fields is D gene, V gene, J gene, clone size, CDR3 DNA, CDR3 protein. D genes are given only for firm matches. Not all rows give a size; the values are once, few, many and, for expanded clones, a class.

TRBD1,TRBV7-8,TRBJ1-1,-,TGTGCCAGCAGCCGCGCAGGGGGCGCAAGGAACACTGAAGCTTTCTTT,CASSRAGGARNTEAFF
-,TRBV19,TRBJ1-2,-,TGTGCCAGTAGTAGACGCGGGGGGCGCCCAAATGGCTACACCTTC,CASSRRGGRPNGYTF
-,TRBV6-5,TRBJ1-1,-,TGTGCCAGCAGTTACGCAGGGGTGACTGAAGCTTTCTTT,CASSYAGVTEAFF
TRBD1,TRBV2,TRBJ1-6,-,TGTGCCAGCACCCAGACAGGGAATAATTCACCCCTCCACTTT,CASTQTGNNSPLHF
TRBD1,TRBV7-2,TRBJ1-5,-,TGTGCCAGCAGCGCCAGGACAGGGGGAGGTCAGCCCCAGCATTTT,CASSARTGGGQPQHF
-,TRBV30,TRBJ2-7,-,TGTGCCTGGAGTCCCGACAACACCTACGAGCAGTACTTC,CAWSPDNTYEQYF
-,TRBV19,TRBJ2-1,-,TGTGCCAGTAGTATAGGTTCGGTCAATGAGCAGTTCTTC,CASSIGSVNEQFF
-,TRBV6-5,TRBJ2-7,once,TGTGCCAGCAGTCGACGAGGGGGTGTTAGCGAGCAGTACTTC,CASSRRGGVSEQYF
-,TRBV7-9,TRBJ2-7,once,TGTGCCAGCAGCTCGGTCCGGGGCCGGAGGGTTTACGAGCAGTACTTC,CASSSVRGRRVYEQYF
-,TRBV4-3,TRBJ2-7,once,TGCGCCAGCAGCCAAGCCAGAACCTACGAGCAGTACTTC,CASSQARTYEQYF
-,TRBV6-5,TRBJ1-4,-,TGTGCCAGCAGTGGGGGGACGCGGAAACTGTTTTTT,CASSGGTRKLFF
-,TRBV10-1,TRBJ1-2,once,TGCGCCAGCAGTGATGCGGCAGGGAATATCTATGAGTCGATCGTGAGTGGCTACACCTTC,CASSDAAGNIYESIVSGYTF
TRBD1,TRBV4-2,TRBJ1-2,-,TGTGCCAGCAGCCAAGGCCGACCGGGACAGGGGGCGCCTGGCTATGGCTACACCTTC,CASSQGRPGQGAPGYGYTF
-,TRBV6-5,TRBJ2-3,-,TGTGCCAGCAAAGGGGAGGCAGATACGCAGTATTTT,CASKGEADTQYF
TRBD1,TRBV5-5,TRBJ2-7,-,TGTGCCAGCAACCTCGGACAGGGCTACGAGCAGTACTTC,CASNLGQGYEQYF
TRBD1,TRBV7-8,TRBJ2-7,-,TGTGCCAGCAGCGACCGGGACAGTCTCTACGAGCAGTACTTC,CASSDRDSLYEQYF
-,TRBV6-5,TRBJ1-4,-,TGTGCCAGCAGTTACTCGATTGGGGAGGCTGATGAAAAACTGTTTTTT,CASSYSIGEADEKLFF
TRBD2,TRBV7-9,TRBJ2-1,-,TGTGCCAGCAGCTTTCTGCGGGGGACCTACGGTGAGCAGTTCTTC,CASSFLRGTYGEQFF
TRBD1,TRBV11-2,TRBJ2-4,-,TGTGCCAGCAGCTTATTTCAGGGGGAAAACATTCAGTACTTC,CASSLFQGENIQYF
-,TRBV6-5,TRBJ1-4,-,TGTGCCAGCATGAGAGGGATTCCTAATGAAAAACTGTTTTTT,CASMRGIPNEKLFF
TRBD1,TRBV27,TRBJ2-7,-,TGTGCCAGCAGTTTATCCGGACAGGGGGCCTACGAGCAGTACTTC,CASSLSGQGAYEQYF
-,TRBV5-1,TRBJ1-1,-,TGCGCCAGCAGCATGGACCCCCAGGGGAACACTGAAGCTTTCTTT,CASSMDPQGNTEAFF
TRBD1,TRBV6-1,TRBJ2-5,-,TGTGCCAGCAGTCAACAGGGGGCGCGGGAGACCCAGTACTTC,CASSQQGARETQYF